This entry lists 5 T cell receptor beta chains sequenced from one sample in a study of T cell repertoires in cytomegalovirus infection. TCRdb called the reads again in MiXCR, with one record for every CDR3 protein. This sample yields about 400,000 distinct CDR3 sequences, of which about a sixth are seen a single time; 7.5% to 9% belongs to the top ten. Sequencing was carried out using PBMCs. The origin of the receptors is a human donor in good health (CMV status not recorded). Some clones in this sample may be carry-over from other donors' samples.

The rearrangement joins TRBV19 to TRBJ2-1; D perhaps matches TRBD1 (6 bases). The CDR3 loop spans 15 amino acids. Between the trimmed V and J ends, which lost 3 bases and 4 bases, there was a span of 13 bases. Per germline, CDR1 LNHDA and CDR2 SQIVND (reference sequence). CDR3 amino acids: CASSIGGGVYNEQFF. The CDR3 bases are TGTGCCAGTAGTATTGGTGGGGGCGTGTACAATGAGCAGTTCTTC.

The chain joins TRBV2 to TRBJ1-4, with a weak D call TRBD1 (5 bases). V shed 2 bases and J shed 4 bases, with 11 bases lying between them. This CDR3 has 15 residues. From germline, CDR1 is SNHLY and CDR2 FYNNEI. CDR3: CASSEYGGDNEKLFF. The CDR3 DNA is TGTGCCAGCAGTGAATATGGGGGAGATAATGAAAAACTGTTTTTT.

The sample holds many counts of this clonotype. This chain joins TRBV7-2 and TRBJ2-7; 7 nucleotides agree with TRBD1. V gave up 3 bases and J gave up 3 bases; unmatched junction bases: 11. This CDR3 comprises 16 residues. Germline lookup yields CDR1 SGHTA and CDR2 FQGNSA. This chain's CDR3 is CASSLGSRGTGYEQYF. The CDR3 region has the DNA TGTGCCAGCAGCTTGGGGTCCAGGGGGACCGGCTACGAGCAGTACTTC.

The chain employs TRBV11-1 and TRBJ2-6, with D unclear. The CDR3 consists of 18 residues. The V and J ends lost 5 bases and 0 bases respectively, with 17 bases between them. Germline V gives CDR1 SGHAT, CDR2 FQDESV (reference sequence). The CDR3 here is CASSDRPKISSGANVLTF. CDR3 coding DNA: TGTGCCAGCAGCGACCGACCGAAAATCAGCTCTGGGGCCAACGTCCTGACTTTC.

The count of this clonotype is one. A clone one base away is much larger, so this may be a read error. This chain uses TRBV7-4 with TRBJ2-7; 11 bases fit TRBD2. The V gene's germline CDR1 is SGHVT and CDR2 SQSDAQ. V trimming: 8 bases; J trimming: 2 bases; junction bases outside the gene matches: 11. The CDR3 is 16 residues long. The CDR3 is CASFRGGLAATYEQYF. The CDR3 coding sequence is TGTGCCAGCTTCCGTGGGGGACTAGCGGCCACCTACGAGCAGTACTTC.